This T cell receptor (beta chain) was identified in a study of blood T cell repertoires in COVID-19. In the study overall: COVID-19 samples collected from the United States, Italy and Spain covered acute and convalescent phases. T cells, B-cell-depleted T cells, or PBMCs provided the cDNA or gDNA that served as material.

Authors' analysis steps: Estimation of nucleated cell counts relied on the amplification of reference gene primers. Sequencing used immunoSEQ multiplex PCR; TCRdb keeps in-frame clones, though not all of them. The V and J calls and the clone size are those of that table, but D and trimming were determined from the DNA. The sample records tens of thousands of clones, roughly 89% being singletons. In Seattle, patients joined the study during active infection and were tracked longitudinally. V shed 0 bases and J shed 2 bases, with 9 bases lying between them. Germline CDR1 is SGDLS and CDR2 is YYNGEE. The CDR3 length is 14 residues.

This sequence was found in a woman aged 55-69 years with COVID-19, enrolled during active disease. The V call is TRBV9, the J call TRBJ2-7; tentatively, D is TRBD1 (5 bases). Sequencing input: peripheral blood. CDR3 loop: CASSVGQGTYEQYF. The CDR3 coding sequence is TGTGCCAGCAGCGTAGGTCAGGGAACCTACGAGCAGTACTTC.